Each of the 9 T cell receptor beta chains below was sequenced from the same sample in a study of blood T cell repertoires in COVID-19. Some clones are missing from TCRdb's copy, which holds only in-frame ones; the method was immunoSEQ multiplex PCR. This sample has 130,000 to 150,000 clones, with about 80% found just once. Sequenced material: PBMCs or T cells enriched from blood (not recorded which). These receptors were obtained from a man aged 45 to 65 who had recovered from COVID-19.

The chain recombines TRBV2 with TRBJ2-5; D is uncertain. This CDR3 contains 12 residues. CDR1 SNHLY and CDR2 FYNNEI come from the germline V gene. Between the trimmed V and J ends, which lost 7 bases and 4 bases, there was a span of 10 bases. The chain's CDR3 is CASKLDRETQYF. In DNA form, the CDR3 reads TGTGCCAGCAAATTAGATCGAGAGACCCAGTACTTC.

The CDR3 region has the DNA TGCGCCAGCAGCTCGTCCGGTTACGAGCAGTACTTC. Residues: CASSSSGYEQYF. The chain carries TRBV5-1 and TRBJ2-7; D is unresolved. The CDR3 runs to 12 residues. Germline V gene lookup returns CDR1 SGHRS and CDR2 YFSETQ. V was trimmed by 3 bases and J by 4 bases, leaving 8 bases between them.

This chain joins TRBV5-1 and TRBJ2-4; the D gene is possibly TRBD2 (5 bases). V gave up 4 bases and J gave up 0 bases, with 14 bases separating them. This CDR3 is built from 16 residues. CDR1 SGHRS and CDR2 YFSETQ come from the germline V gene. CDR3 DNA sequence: TGCGCCAGCAGCATAAACCCCGGGGTAGCCAAAAACATTCAGTACTTC. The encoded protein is CASSINPGVAKNIQYF.

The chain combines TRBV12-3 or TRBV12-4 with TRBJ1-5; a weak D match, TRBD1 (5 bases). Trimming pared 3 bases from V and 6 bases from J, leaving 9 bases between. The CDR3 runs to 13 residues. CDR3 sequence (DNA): TGTGCCAGCAGTTTTGGAGGGGTTCAGCCCCAGCATTTT. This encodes CASSFGGVQPQHF.

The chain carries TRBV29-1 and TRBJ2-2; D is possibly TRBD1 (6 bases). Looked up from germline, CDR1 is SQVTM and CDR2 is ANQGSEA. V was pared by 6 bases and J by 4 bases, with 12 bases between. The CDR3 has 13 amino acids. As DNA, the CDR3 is TGCAGCGTGGAGGTGGGGGCCACCGGGGAGCTGTTTTTT. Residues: CSVEVGATGELFF.

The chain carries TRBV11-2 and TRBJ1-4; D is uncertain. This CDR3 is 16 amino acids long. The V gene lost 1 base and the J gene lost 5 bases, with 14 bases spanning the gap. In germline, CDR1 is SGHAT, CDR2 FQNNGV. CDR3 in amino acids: CASSLALGRVNEKLFF. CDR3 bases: TGTGCCAGCAGCTTAGCCTTGGGCAGAGTAAATGAAAAACTGTTTTTT.

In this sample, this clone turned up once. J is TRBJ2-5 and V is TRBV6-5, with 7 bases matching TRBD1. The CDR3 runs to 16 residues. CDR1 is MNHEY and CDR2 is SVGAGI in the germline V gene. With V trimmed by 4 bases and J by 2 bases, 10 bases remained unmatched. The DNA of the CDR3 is TGTGCCAGCAGTTTCACCATCCCGACAGGGCAAGAGACCCAGTACTTC. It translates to CASSFTIPTGQETQYF.

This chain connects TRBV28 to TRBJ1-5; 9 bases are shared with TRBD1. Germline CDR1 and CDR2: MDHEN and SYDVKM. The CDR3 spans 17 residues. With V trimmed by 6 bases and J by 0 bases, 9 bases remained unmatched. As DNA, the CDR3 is TGTGCCAGCAGCTCTCTGGACAGGGGTAATAGCAATCAGCCCCAGCATTTT. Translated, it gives CASSSLDRGNSNQPQHF.

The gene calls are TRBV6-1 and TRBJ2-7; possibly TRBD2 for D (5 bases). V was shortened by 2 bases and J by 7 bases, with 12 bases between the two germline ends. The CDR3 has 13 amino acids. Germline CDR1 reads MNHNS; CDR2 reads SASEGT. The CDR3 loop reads CASSEHTRGEQYF. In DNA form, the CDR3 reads TGTGCCAGCAGTGAACATACTCGAGGGGAGCAGTACTTC.